This paragraph reports one T cell receptor (beta chain). The sample originates from a study of OX40 agonist ivuxolimab in advanced cancers. Overall study context: A history of anti-PD-1, anti-PD-L1 or anti-CTLA-4 therapy was acceptable, and 40% had some.

Trimming at V came to 3 bases and at J to 1 base, leaving 3 bases not matched to a gene. Per germline, CDR1 SGHNT and CDR2 YYREEE (reference sequence). This CDR3 region has 14 residues. Blood draws occurred at baseline, cycle 4 day 1, and cycle 7 day 1. Only in-frame clones appear in the TCRdb table, and some are missing; sequencing was by immunoSEQ multiplex PCR. This repertoire shows fewer than 85,000 clones, about 86% found once; its top ten account for just under 2%. The clonotype originates from an adult with an advanced solid tumor such as melanoma, head and neck, liver or kidney cancer. The chain employs TRBV5-4 and TRBJ2-7, with TRBD2 matching over 8 bases. The sample consisted of CD4+ or CD8+ T cells sorted from blood, taken in a trial of the OX40 agonist ivuxolimab. The CDR3 sequence: CASSSTSESYEQYF. DNA of the CDR3: TGTGCCAGCAGCTCGACTAGCGAATCCTACGAGCAGTACTTC.